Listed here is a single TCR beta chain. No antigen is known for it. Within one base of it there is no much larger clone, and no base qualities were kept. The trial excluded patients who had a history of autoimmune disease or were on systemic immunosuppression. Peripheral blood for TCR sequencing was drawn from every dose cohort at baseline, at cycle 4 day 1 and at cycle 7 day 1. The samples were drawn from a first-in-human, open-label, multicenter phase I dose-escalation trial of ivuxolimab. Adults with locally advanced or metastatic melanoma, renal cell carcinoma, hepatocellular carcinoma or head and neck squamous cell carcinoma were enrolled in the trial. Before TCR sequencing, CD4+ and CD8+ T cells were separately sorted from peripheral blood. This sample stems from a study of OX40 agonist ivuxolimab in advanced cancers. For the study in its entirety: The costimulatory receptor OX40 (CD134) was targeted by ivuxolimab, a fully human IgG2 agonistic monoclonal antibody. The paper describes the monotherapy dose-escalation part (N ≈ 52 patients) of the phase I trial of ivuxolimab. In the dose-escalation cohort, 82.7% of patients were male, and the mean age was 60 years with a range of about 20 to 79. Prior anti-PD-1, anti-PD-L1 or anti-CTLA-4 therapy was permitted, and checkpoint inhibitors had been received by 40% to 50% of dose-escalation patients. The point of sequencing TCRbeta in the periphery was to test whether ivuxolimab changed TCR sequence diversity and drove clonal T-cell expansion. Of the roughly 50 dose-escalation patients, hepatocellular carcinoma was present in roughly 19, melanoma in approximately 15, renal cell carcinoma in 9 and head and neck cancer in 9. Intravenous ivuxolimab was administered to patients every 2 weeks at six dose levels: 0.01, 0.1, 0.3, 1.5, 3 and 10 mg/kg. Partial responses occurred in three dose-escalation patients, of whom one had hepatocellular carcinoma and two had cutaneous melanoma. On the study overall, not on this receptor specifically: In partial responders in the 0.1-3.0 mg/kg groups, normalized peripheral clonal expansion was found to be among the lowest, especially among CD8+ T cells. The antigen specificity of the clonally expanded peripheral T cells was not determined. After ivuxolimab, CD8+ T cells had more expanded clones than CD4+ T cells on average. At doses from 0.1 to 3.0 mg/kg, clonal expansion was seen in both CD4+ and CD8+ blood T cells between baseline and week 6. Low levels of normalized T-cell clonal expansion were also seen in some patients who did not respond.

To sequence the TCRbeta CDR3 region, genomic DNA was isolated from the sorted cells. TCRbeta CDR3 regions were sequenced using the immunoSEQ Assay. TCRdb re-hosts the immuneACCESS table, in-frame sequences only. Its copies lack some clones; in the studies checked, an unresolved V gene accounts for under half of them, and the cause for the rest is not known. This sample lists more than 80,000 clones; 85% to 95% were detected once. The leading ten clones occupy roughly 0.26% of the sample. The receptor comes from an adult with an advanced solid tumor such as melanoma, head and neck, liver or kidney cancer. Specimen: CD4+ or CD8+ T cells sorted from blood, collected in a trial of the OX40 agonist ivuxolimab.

The DNA sequence is given as TGCGCCAGCAGCTTGTCACAGAACTATGGCTACACCTTC. It encodes CASSLSQNYGYTF. The sequence joins TRBV5-1 to TRBJ1-2, with no D gene named confidently. The germline V gene encodes CDR1 SGHRS and CDR2 YFSETQ. The CDR3, cysteine through phenylalanine, is 13 amino acids long. Of all the DNA, just the CDR3 is kept, 39 bases in frame from base 1. The V and J ends are trimmed by 1 base and 2 bases, leaving 6 bases between them. Reference TRBV5-1 and TRBJ1-2 proteins supply the regions before and after the CDR3; the full variable domain is: KAGVTQTPRYLIKTRGQQVTLSCSPISGHRSVSWYQQTPGQGLQFLFEYFSETQRNKGNFPGRFSGRQFSNSRSEMNVSTLELGDSALYLCASSLSQNYGYTFGSGTRLTVV.